This T cell receptor beta chain was obtained from a study of OX40 agonist ivuxolimab in advanced cancers. The repertoire was sequenced with immunoSEQ multiplex PCR; TCRdb's copy has only in-frame clones and lacks some. The repertoire has approximately 46,000 clones, 70% to 80% of them found once; the top ten carry 3.5% to 4.5%. V was trimmed by 7 bases and J by 3 bases, leaving 8 bases between them. This CDR3 spans 12 amino acids. CDR1 is LNHDA and CDR2 is SQIVND in the germline V gene (reference sequence). This TCR was sampled from an adult with an advanced solid tumor such as melanoma, head and neck, liver or kidney cancer. Sequenced here: CD4+ or CD8+ T cells sorted from blood, sampled in a trial of the OX40 agonist ivuxolimab. V and J are TRBV19 and TRBJ2-3; D is uncertain. CDR3 residues: CASKAGTDTQYF. CDR3 DNA: TGTGCCAGTAAAGCCGGGACAGATACGCAGTATTTT.